The 10 T cell receptor beta chains below come from one sample, sequenced in a study of blood T cell repertoires in COVID-19. Clones were read by immunoSEQ multiplex PCR, and TCRdb kept only the in-frame ones, dropping some. The sample holds more than 250,000 clones; 70% to 90% are singletons and the top ten take 1.5% to 2%. Sequenced input: peripheral blood. These receptors were collected from a woman between 25 and 40 years old with COVID-19, enrolled during active disease.

This sequence joins TRBV30 and TRBJ1-2, with 10 bases aligning to TRBD1. CDR3 length equals 12 residues. Germline-derived CDR1 and CDR2 are GTSNPN and SVGIG (reference sequence). J lost 8 bases, V lost 5 bases, and 5 bases had no gene match. The CDR3 sequence is CAWGTGDRGYTF. In nucleotides, the CDR3 is TGTGCCTGGGGGACAGGGGACCGGGGCTACACCTTC.

This clone was counted between two and nine times. This CDR3 is CASSRGGQGGDGYTF. The CDR3 DNA follows: TGTGCCAGCAGCAGGGGAGGACAGGGAGGAGATGGCTACACCTTC. The gene calls are TRBV21-1 and TRBJ1-2; the table's D call, TRBD1, was not checked against the DNA. TRBV21-1 has pseudogene status. This CDR3 is built from 15 residues.

This chain links TRBV28 with TRBJ2-1; maybe TRBD1 (6 bases). From germline, CDR1 is MDHEN and CDR2 SYDVKM. The ends were cut back, 3 bases at V and 5 bases at J, with 14 bases in the middle. The CDR3 sequence is 15 residues long. CDR3 amino acids: CASSFRGTRDNEQFF. In DNA form, the CDR3 reads TGTGCCAGCAGTTTTAGGGGGACCAGAGACAATGAGCAGTTCTTC.

The V and J genes are TRBV19 and TRBJ2-1, with 9 bases aligning to TRBD1. V shed 6 bases, J shed 6 bases, and the junction held 9 bases outside the gene matches. The CDR3 covers 15 residues. Germline loops: CDR1 LNHDA, CDR2 SQIVND (reference sequence). For the CDR3, the DNA is TGTGCCAGTAGCCCGGGACAGGGATTGAGCAATGAGCAGTTCTTC. Translated, it gives CASSPGQGLSNEQFF.

The chain joins TRBV18 to TRBJ1-5; no clear D gene. Germline CDR1 reads KGHSH; CDR2 reads LQKENI. This CDR3 has 15 residues. Deletions cut 5 bases from V and 6 bases from J, with 17 bases between. CDR3 sequence (DNA): TGTGCCAGCTCAGCGGGCTGGGATGTGAGTCAGCCCCAGCATTTT. It codes for CASSAGWDVSQPQHF.

The CDR3 spells CASSTGTPYEQYF. CDR3 bases: TGTGCCAGCAGTACCGGGACTCCCTACGAGCAGTACTTC. V and J are TRBV12-3 or TRBV12-4 and TRBJ2-7; weak D call: TRBD2 (6 bases). The V end was cut by 5 bases, the J end by 2 bases, with 10 bases between. The length of the CDR3 is 13 residues.

The chain uses TRBV4-2 and TRBJ2-1; 10 bases line up with TRBD2. The trim removed 8 bases at V and 9 bases at J, leaving 7 bases unmatched. Germline CDR1 LGHNA, CDR2 YNFKEQ. CDR3 length: 13 amino acids. The CDR3: CASLAGAQGEQFF. The CDR3 DNA is TGTGCCAGCCTAGCGGGGGCGCAAGGTGAGCAGTTCTTC.

A remark on this clone: The junction differs from germline at one of its ends, possibly a read error. The chain has TRBV6-1 and TRBJ1-1; 7 positions agree with TRBD1. CDR3 length equals 13 residues. Germline values: CDR1 MNHNS, CDR2 SASEGT. The CDR3, as DNA: TGTGCCAGCAGGGAAGACAGGGACACTGAAGCTTTCTTT. Protein: CASREDRDTEAFF.

The chain has TRBV19 and TRBJ1-2; 8 bases align to TRBD1. The CDR3 length is 14 residues. V lost 7 bases to trimming and J lost 4 bases; unmatched junction nucleotides: 8. Germline V gene data show CDR1 as LNHDA and CDR2 as SQIVND (reference sequence). The CDR3 loop is CASNLGQGGYGYTF. In DNA, the CDR3 is TGTGCCAGTAACCTAGGACAGGGCGGCTATGGCTACACCTTC.

The chain employs TRBV2 and TRBJ1-1; D not certain. Germline V gene data show CDR1 as SNHLY and CDR2 as FYNNEI. CDR3 length equals 14 residues. Trimming removed 6 bases at V and 0 bases at J, with 11 bases between. The CDR3 protein is CASRLTTVNTEAFF. Written as DNA, the CDR3 is TGTGCCAGCAGACTAACCACGGTGAACACTGAAGCTTTCTTT.